The subject of this entry is one TCR beta chain. The CDR3 length is 14 residues. Unmatched junction bases numbered 11, after V lost 6 bases and J lost 7 bases. CDR1 is MNHEY and CDR2 is SVGAGI in the germline V gene. This entry comes from a study of blood T cell repertoires in COVID-19. About the study: Both acute and convalescent COVID-19 samples were obtained from the United States, Italy and Spain.

Sequenced by immunoSEQ multiplex PCR; TCRdb stores in-frame clones only, minus some. Of around 620,000 clones in the sample, 85% to 90% were seen once. Sample: peripheral blood. J is TRBJ1-2 and V is TRBV6-5; 7 bases are shared with TRBD1. The TCR was taken from a woman younger than 30 with acute or convalescent COVID-19. CDR3 residues: CASRPATGVVGYTF. CDR3 nucleotide sequence: TGTGCCAGCAGACCCGCAACAGGGGTCGTTGGCTACACCTTC.